The source of this T cell receptor beta chain is a study of beta chain features in type 1 diabetes. The study reverse transcribed the entire isolated RNA, so it sequenced expressed TCRB transcripts. Using immunoSEQ multiplex PCR, the repertoire was profiled, and TCRdb retains in-frame clones only, with some absent. The sample lists around 14,000 clones; 65% to 85% were seen once. The germline gives CDR1 SGHAT, CDR2 FQNNGV. The CDR3 length is 17 residues. The V gene end was trimmed by 5 bases and the J gene end by 1 base; junction bases not matched to a gene: 12. The study, taken as a whole, reports: In every one of the four CD4+ subsets, TCRB CDR3s were moderately but significantly shorter in Type 1 diabetes patients. Patients' naive, central memory and regulatory TCRB repertoires appeared more alike than those of healthy donors.

About this clone: Its antigen is undetermined.

The genes are TRBV11-2 and TRBJ1-1; 8 bases fit TRBD1. The TCR was taken from a woman under 30 with type 1 diabetes. Sequenced: stem cell memory CD4+ T cells from blood. This CDR3 is CASSPGNRGVRNTEAFF. Written as DNA, the CDR3 is TGTGCCAGCAGCCCTGGGAACAGGGGGGTGAGGAACACTGAAGCTTTCTTT.